Below are 6 T cell receptor beta chains sequenced from a single sample in a study of vaccination and CD4 T cells after COVID-19. Indicated treatment: roughly nine-day PBMC culture with coronavirus spike peptide pools or control peptides (ViraFEST assay). Their target antigens are unknown. Once obtained from cultured CD4+ T cells, the DNA was sequenced using the Oncomine TCR Beta short-read assay. MiXCR, run by TCRdb on the PCR reads, gives a single entry per CDR3 protein. The sample has 15,000 to 20,000 distinct CDR3 sequences, over 25% seen once; the top ten hold 17%. Sequencing was done on a sample of cultured CD4+ T cells from blood. The receptors originated from a human donor with COVID-19.

The chain is built from TRBV20-1 and TRBJ1-2, with D possibly TRBD1 on 5 matching bases. V was clipped by 1 base and J by 7 bases, with 16 bases between them. The CDR3 totals 14 residues. From germline, CDR1 is DFQATT and CDR2 SNEGSKA (reference sequence). CDR3 coding DNA: TGCAGTGCTAGAGTCTGGGGGGAAGGATTTGGCTACACCTTC. This gives the protein CSARVWGEGFGYTF.

In this sample, this clonotype turned up once. CDR3 loop: CASSSPTGVLETQYF. The DNA of the CDR3 is TGTGCCAGCAGTTCCCCGACAGGGGTCTTAGAGACCCAGTACTTC. V and J are TRBV28 and TRBJ2-5, with 8 bases lining up with TRBD1. The ends lost 4 bases at V and 4 bases at J; junction bases unmatched: 8. The germline V gene has CDR1 MDHEN and CDR2 SYDVKM. The CDR3 loop spans 15 amino acids. The full variable domain, with the rest looked up from reference TRBV28 and TRBJ2-5, is DVKVTQSSRYLVKRTGEKVFLECVQDMDHENMFWYRQDPGLGLRLIYFSYDVKMKEKGDIPEGYSVSREKKERFSLILESASTNQTSMYLCASSSPTGVLETQYFGPGTRLLVL.

This chain links TRBV29-1 with TRBJ1-1; 7 nucleotides line up with TRBD1. Germline-derived CDR1 and CDR2 are SQVTM and ANQGSEA. The CDR3 sequence is 12 residues long. J was trimmed by 5 bases and V by 1 base; bases with no gene match: 1. Here the CDR3 reads CSVEAGGTEAFF. CDR3 nucleotide sequence: TGCAGCGTTGAAGCAGGGGGAACTGAAGCTTTCTTT.

This sequence joins TRBV7-4 and TRBJ2-2; 8 positions match TRBD2. Germline V lookup: CDR1 SGHVT, CDR2 SQSDAQ. CDR3 length: 17 amino acids. V lost 5 bases to trimming and J lost 8 bases; unmatched junction nucleotides: 16. The DNA of the CDR3 is TGTGCCAGCAGCGTAGGGGCAAGCGGGGGACCCCAAGGGGAGCTGTTTTTT. Translated, it gives CASSVGASGGPQGELFF. Complete variable domain (other parts from reference TRBV7-4 and TRBJ2-2): GAGVSQSPRYKVAKRGRDVALRCDSISGHVTLYWYRQTLGQGSEVLTYSQSDAQRDKSGRPSGRFSAERPERSVSTLKIQRTEQGDSAVYLCASSVGASGGPQGELFFGEGSRLTVL.

The chain combines TRBV27 with TRBJ1-4, with D possibly being TRBD1 (5 bases). The length of the CDR3 is 14 residues. Germline CDR1 is MNHEY and CDR2 is SMNVEV (reference sequence). V lost 5 bases, J lost 8 bases, and 15 bases lay in between. The CDR3: CASSQGARREKLFF. CDR3 in DNA: TGTGCCAGCAGTCAAGGGGCCAGGCGCGAAAAACTGTTTTTT.

The sample holds a few counts of this clonotype. The chain carries TRBV6-2 or TRBV6-3 and TRBJ1-2; D is uncertain. V was pared by 4 bases and J by 3 bases, with 9 bases between. The germline gives CDR1 MNHEY, CDR2 SVGEGT. CDR3 length equals 13 residues. The CDR3 nucleotides read TGTGCCAGCAGTTCGGGAGGCTACTATGGCTACACCTTC. It codes for CASSSGGYYGYTF.